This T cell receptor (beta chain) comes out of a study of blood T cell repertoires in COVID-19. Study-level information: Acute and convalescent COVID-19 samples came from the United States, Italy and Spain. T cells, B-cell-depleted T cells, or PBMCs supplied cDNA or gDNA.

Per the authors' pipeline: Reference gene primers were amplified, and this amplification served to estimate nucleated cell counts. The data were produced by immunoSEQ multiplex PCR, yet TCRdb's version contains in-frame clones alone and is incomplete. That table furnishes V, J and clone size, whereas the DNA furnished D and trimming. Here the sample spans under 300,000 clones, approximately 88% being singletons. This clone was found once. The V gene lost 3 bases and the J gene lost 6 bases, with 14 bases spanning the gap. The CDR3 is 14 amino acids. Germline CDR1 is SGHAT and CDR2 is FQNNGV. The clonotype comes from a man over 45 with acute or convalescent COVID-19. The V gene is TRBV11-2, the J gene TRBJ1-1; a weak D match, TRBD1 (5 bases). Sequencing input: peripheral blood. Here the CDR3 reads CASSFGGYSAEAFF. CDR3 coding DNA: TGTGCCAGCAGCTTCGGGGGTTATAGCGCTGAAGCTTTCTTT.